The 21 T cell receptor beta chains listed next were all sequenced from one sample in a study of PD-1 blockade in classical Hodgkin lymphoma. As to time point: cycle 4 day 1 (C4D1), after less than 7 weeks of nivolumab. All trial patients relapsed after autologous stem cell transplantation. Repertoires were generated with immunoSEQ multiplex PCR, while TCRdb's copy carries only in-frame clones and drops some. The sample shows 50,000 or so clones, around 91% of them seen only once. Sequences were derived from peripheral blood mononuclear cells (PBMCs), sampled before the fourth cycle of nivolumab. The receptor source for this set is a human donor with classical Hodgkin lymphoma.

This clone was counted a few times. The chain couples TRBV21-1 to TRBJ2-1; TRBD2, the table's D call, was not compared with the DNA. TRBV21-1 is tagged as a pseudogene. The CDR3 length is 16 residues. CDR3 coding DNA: TGTGCCAGCAGCAAATGGGGCGGGAGGTCCTACAATGAGCAGTTCTTC. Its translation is CASSKWGGRSYNEQFF.

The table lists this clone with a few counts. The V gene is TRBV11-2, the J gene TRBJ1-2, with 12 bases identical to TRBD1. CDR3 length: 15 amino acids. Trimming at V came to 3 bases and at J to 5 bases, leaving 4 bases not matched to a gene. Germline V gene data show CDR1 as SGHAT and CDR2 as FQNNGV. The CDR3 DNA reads TGTGCCAGCAGCTTGGGGACAGGGGGCGGGTATGGCTACACCTTC. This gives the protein CASSLGTGGGYGYTF.

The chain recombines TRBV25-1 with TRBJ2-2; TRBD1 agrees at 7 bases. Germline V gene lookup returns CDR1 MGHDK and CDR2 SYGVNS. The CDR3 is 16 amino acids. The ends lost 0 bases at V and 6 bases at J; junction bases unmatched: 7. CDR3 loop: CASSEYRTGWSGELFF. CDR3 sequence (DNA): TGTGCCAGCAGTGAATATAGGACAGGCTGGTCCGGGGAGCTGTTTTTT.

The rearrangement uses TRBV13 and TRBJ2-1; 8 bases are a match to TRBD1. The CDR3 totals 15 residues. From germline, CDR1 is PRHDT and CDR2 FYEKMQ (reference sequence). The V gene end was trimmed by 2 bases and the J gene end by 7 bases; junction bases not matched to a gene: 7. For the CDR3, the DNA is TGTGCCAGCAGCTTAAGGAGACAGGGGAAGAATGAGCAGTTCTTC. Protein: CASSLRRQGKNEQFF.

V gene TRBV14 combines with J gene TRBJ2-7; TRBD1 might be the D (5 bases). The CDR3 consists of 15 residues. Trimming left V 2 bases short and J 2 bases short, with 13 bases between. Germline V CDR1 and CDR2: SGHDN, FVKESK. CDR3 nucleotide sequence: TGTGCCAGCAGCCAATTCGGAACAGGCGCCTACGAGCAGTACTTC. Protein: CASSQFGTGAYEQYF.

Written as DNA, the CDR3 is TGTGCCAGCAGTTTATCGAGGGCGCGCCACGAGCAGTACTTC. It yields the protein CASSLSRARHEQYF. The chain is built from TRBV27 and TRBJ2-7, with TRBD2 as a possible D gene (5 bases). Trimming took 0 bases from V and 5 from J, leaving 11 bases between them. This CDR3 is built from 14 residues. Per germline, CDR1 MNHEY and CDR2 SMNVEV (reference sequence).

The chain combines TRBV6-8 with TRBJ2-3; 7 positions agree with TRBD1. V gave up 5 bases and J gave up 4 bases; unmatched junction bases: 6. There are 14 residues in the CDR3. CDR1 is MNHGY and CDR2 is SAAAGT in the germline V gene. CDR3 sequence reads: CASSRSDRADTQYF. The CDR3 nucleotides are TGTGCCAGCAGTCGTAGCGACAGGGCAGATACGCAGTATTTT.

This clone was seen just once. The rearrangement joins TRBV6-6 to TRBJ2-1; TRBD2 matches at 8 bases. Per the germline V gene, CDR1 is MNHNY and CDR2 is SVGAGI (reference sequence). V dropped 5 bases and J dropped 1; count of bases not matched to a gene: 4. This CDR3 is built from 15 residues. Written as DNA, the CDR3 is TGTGCCAGCAGTCTTAGCGGGGTGTCCTACAATGAGCAGTTCTTC. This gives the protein CASSLSGVSYNEQFF.

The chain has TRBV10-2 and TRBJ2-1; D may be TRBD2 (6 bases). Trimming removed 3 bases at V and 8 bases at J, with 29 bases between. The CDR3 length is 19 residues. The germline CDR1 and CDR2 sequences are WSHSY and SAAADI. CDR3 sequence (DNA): TGCGCCAGCAGTGACGGCCCCGGGCTAGCGAGAGGATTTGTCGATGAGCAGTTCTTC. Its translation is CASSDGPGLARGFVDEQFF.

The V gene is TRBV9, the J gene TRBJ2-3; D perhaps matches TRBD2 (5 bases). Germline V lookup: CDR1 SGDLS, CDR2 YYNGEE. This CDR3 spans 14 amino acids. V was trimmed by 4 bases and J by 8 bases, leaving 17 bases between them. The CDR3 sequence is CASSPGDSMGTQYF. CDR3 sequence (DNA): TGTGCCAGCAGCCCCGGGGATAGCATGGGTACGCAGTATTTT.

In DNA form, the CDR3 reads TGCGGGACAAGGCAAGGGCTGGTGTACAATGAGCAGTTCTTC. Amino acids: CGTRQGLVYNEQFF. This rearrangement joins TRBV29-1 to TRBJ2-1; tentatively, D is TRBD1 (6 bases). This CDR3 region has 14 residues. Per germline, CDR1 SQVTM and CDR2 ANQGSEA.

As DNA, the CDR3 is TGTGCCAGCAGCAAAGTTGGGGGCCTAACAGGTCGCCCCCTAAGCACAGATACGCAGTATTTT. It specifies CASSKVGGLTGRPLSTDTQYF. The chain joins TRBV21-1 to TRBJ2-3; no check of the table's D call, TRBD1, against the DNA was made. TRBV21-1 is a pseudogene locus. This CDR3 spans 21 amino acids.

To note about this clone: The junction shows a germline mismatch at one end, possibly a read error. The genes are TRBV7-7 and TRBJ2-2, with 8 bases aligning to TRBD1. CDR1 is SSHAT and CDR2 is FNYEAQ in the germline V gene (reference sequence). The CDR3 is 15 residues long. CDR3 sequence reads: CASSLAQGATGELFF. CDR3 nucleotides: TGTGCTAGCAGCTTAGCCCAGGGGGCAACCGGGGAGCTGTTTTTT.

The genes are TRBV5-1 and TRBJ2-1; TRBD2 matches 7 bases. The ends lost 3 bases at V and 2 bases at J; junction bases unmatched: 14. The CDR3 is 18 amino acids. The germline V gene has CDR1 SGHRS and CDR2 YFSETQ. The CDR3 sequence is CASSYLSVGTIAYNEQFF. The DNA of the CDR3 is TGCGCCAGCAGCTATCTATCAGTAGGGACTATAGCCTACAATGAGCAGTTCTTC. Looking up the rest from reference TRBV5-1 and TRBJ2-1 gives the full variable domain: KAGVTQTPRYLIKTRGQQVTLSCSPISGHRSVSWYQQTPGQGLQFLFEYFSETQRNKGNFPGRFSGRQFSNSRSEMNVSTLELGDSALYLCASSYLSVGTIAYNEQFFGPGTRLTVL.

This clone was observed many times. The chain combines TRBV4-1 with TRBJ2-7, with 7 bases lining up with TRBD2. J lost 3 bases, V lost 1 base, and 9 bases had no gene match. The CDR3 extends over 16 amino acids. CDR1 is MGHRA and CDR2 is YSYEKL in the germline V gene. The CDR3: CASSQGEREGLYEQYF. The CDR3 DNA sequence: TGCGCCAGCAGCCAAGGGGAGAGGGAGGGCCTCTACGAGCAGTACTTC.

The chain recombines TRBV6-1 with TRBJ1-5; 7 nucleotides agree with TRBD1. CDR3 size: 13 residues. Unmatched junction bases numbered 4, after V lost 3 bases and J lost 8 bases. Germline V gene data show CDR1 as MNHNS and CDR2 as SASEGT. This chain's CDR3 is CASSERGRKPQHF. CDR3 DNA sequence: TGTGCCAGCAGTGAGAGGGGGCGGAAGCCCCAGCATTTT.

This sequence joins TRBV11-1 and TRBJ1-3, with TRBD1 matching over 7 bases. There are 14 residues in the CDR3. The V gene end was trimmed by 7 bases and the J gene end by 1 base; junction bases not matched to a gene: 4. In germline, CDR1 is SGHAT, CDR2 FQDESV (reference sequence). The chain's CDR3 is CASTDRVSGNTIYF. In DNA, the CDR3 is TGTGCCAGCACCGACAGGGTATCTGGAAACACCATATATTTT.

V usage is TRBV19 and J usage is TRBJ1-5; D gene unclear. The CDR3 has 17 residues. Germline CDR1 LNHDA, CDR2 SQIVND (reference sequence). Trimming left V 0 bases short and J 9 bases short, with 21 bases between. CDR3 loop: CASSIDSFRKVELPQHF. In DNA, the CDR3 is TGTGCCAGTAGTATAGATAGCTTTCGGAAAGTCGAGCTGCCCCAGCATTTT.

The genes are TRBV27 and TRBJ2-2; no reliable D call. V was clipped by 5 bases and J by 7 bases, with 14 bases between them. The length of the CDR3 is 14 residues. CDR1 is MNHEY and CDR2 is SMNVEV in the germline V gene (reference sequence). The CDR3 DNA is TGTGCCAGCAGTCCGAGACACGCCGGCGGGGAGCTGTTTTTT. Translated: CASSPRHAGGELFF.

The CDR3 sequence: CASSHLSGSGYEQYF. In nucleotides, the CDR3 is TGTGCCAGCAGCCACCTTAGCGGGAGTGGGTACGAGCAGTACTTC. The chain joins TRBV14 to TRBJ2-7, with TRBD2 identical over 9 bases. The germline V gene encodes CDR1 SGHDN and CDR2 FVKESK. The length of the CDR3 is 15 residues. V lost 3 bases, J lost 4 bases, and 7 bases stayed unmatched.

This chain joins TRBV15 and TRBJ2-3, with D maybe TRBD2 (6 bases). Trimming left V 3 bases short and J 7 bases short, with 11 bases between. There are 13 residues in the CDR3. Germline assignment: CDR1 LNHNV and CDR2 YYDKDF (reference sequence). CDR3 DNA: TGTGCCACCAGCAGTGGGAGGTCAAATACGCAGTATTTT. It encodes CATSSGRSNTQYF.